The source of this TCR beta chain is a study of cytomegalovirus exposure and HLA in healthy donors. The CDR3 is made up of 15 amino acids. Per germline, CDR1 ENHRY and CDR2 SYGVKD. Trimming removed 4 bases at V and 6 bases at J, with 19 bases between. Clones were read by immunoSEQ multiplex PCR, and TCRdb kept only the in-frame ones, dropping some. The sample contains hundreds of thousands of clones, around nine tenths of which appear only once. The TCR was taken from a man younger than 35 in good health and CMV-seronegative. Sequenced: PBMCs. This chain connects TRBV10-3 to TRBJ2-7; D possibly corresponds to TRBD2 (7 bases). Written as DNA, the CDR3 is TGTGCCATCAGTGTAGGGGGAGGGCCTTCTTCCGAGCAGTACTTC. It translates to CAISVGGGPSSEQYF.